This T cell receptor beta chain was documented in a study of blood T cell repertoires in COVID-19. The CDR3 has 16 amino acids. V lost 4 bases and J lost 1; bases outside the gene matches: 7. In germline, CDR1 is LNHNV, CDR2 YYDKDF (reference sequence). The data were produced by immunoSEQ multiplex PCR, yet TCRdb's version contains in-frame clones alone and is incomplete. Of some 230,000 clones listed, approximately 85% are singletons. Sequenced input: peripheral blood. This clonotype originated in a man aged 40-55 years with acute or convalescent COVID-19. This chain uses TRBV15 with TRBJ2-1, with 7 bases fitting TRBD1. CDR3 loop: CATSKTGTASYNEQFF. CDR3 DNA: TGTGCCACCAGCAAAACCGGGACAGCTTCCTACAATGAGCAGTTCTTC.